The 13 T cell receptor beta chains listed next were all sequenced from one sample in a study of OX40 agonist ivuxolimab in advanced cancers. Sequenced by immunoSEQ multiplex PCR; TCRdb stores in-frame clones only, minus some. The sample lists approximately 21,000 clones; approximately 80% were seen once. The sample was CD4+ or CD8+ T cells sorted from blood, taken in a trial of the OX40 agonist ivuxolimab. Source of these receptors: an adult with an advanced solid tumor such as melanoma, head and neck, liver or kidney cancer.

The chain links TRBV10-3 to TRBJ1-1; D call uncertain. CDR1 ENHRY and CDR2 SYGVKD come from the germline V gene. There are 15 residues in the CDR3. V lost 0 bases to trimming and J lost 4 bases, with 12 bases between them. CDR3 loop: CAISESRRDSTEAFF. The CDR3 DNA sequence: TGTGCCATCAGTGAGTCGAGGAGGGATAGCACTGAAGCTTTCTTT.

V gene TRBV28 combines with J gene TRBJ2-7, with 7 bases fitting TRBD1. V lost 7 bases to trimming and J lost 3 bases; unmatched junction nucleotides: 6. The CDR3 covers 13 residues. Germline-derived CDR1 and CDR2 are MDHEN and SYDVKM. The CDR3 here is CASTTTGLYEQYF. In nucleotides, the CDR3 is TGTGCCAGCACCACGACAGGGCTCTACGAGCAGTACTTC.

The rearrangement links TRBV6-5 to TRBJ2-5; D possibly corresponds to TRBD2 (5 bases). The V end lost 0 bases, the J end lost 5 bases, and 13 bases lay between the germline ends. CDR3 length: 15 residues. From germline, CDR1 is MNHEY and CDR2 SVGAGI. The CDR3 sequence is CASSYSFSSGETQYF. For the CDR3, the DNA is TGTGCCAGCAGTTACTCGTTTTCCTCGGGGGAGACCCAGTACTTC.

The J gene is TRBJ2-7, the V gene TRBV27; 16 bases map to TRBD2. Germline CDR1 MNHEY, CDR2 SMNVEV (reference sequence). J was trimmed by 5 bases and V by 6 bases; bases with no gene match: 7. The CDR3 is 16 residues long. CDR3 loop: CASSKGTSGREHEQYF. In DNA form, the CDR3 reads TGTGCCAGCAGCAAAGGGACTAGCGGGAGGGAACACGAGCAGTACTTC.

This clone is deemed medium-sized. The chain is built from TRBV19 and TRBJ2-1; 8 bases are shared with TRBD2. CDR1 is LNHDA, CDR2 SQIVND, per germline (reference sequence). V gave up 3 bases and J gave up 8 bases; unmatched junction bases: 9. This CDR3 comprises 15 residues. The CDR3 nucleotides are TGTGCCAGTAGTATCAATGCGGGAGGCGGCTATGAGCAGTTCTTC. This gives the protein CASSINAGGGYEQFF.

V is TRBV7-2 and J is TRBJ2-7; 7 bases are a match to TRBD2. Per germline, CDR1 SGHTA and CDR2 FQGNSA. CDR3 size: 13 residues. V gave up 5 bases and J gave up 2 bases; unmatched junction bases: 3. In DNA form, the CDR3 reads TGTGCCAGCAGCCAGCGGGGCCCCTACGAGCAGTACTTC. Amino acid sequence: CASSQRGPYEQYF.

The chain joins TRBV10-2 to TRBJ2-5, with TRBD2 matching over 14 bases. The CDR3 is 17 residues long. The germline V gene has CDR1 WSHSY and CDR2 SAAADI. J was trimmed by 1 base and V by 4 bases; bases with no gene match: 5. CDR3 residues: CASSATGTSGGQETQYF. CDR3 nucleotides: TGCGCCAGCAGTGCTACCGGGACTAGCGGGGGCCAAGAGACCCAGTACTTC.

V usage is TRBV6-1 and J usage is TRBJ2-5; no firm D call. With 8 bases removed from V and 4 bases from J, the gap between germline ends came to 8 bases. Germline V lookup: CDR1 MNHNS, CDR2 SASEGT. CDR3 length equals 11 residues. The CDR3 coding sequence is TGTGCCAGCGGGAAGGCAGAGACCCAGTACTTC. This sequence encodes CASGKAETQYF.

This clone was seen just once. The genes are TRBV9 and TRBJ2-1; D ambiguous. The length of the CDR3 is 14 residues. Trimming shortened V by 4 bases and J by 1 base, and 9 bases separated the two germline ends. The germline V gene has CDR1 SGDLS and CDR2 YYNGEE. CDR3 nucleotide sequence: TGTGCCAGCAGCTATTCCTCTTCCTACAATGAGCAGTTCTTC. It encodes CASSYSSSYNEQFF.

The chain employs TRBV29-1 and TRBJ2-7; D call uncertain. The germline V and J ends were trimmed by 2 bases and 0 bases, with 5 bases remaining between them. Germline CDR1 SQVTM, CDR2 ANQGSEA. CDR3 size: 12 residues. The CDR3 DNA is TGCAGCGTTGAACAGGACTCCTACGAGCAGTACTTC. This translates into CSVEQDSYEQYF.

The chain employs TRBV4-1 and TRBJ2-7; TRBD2 agrees at 10 bases. V dropped 5 bases and J dropped 4; count of bases not matched to a gene: 5. Looked up from germline, CDR1 is MGHRA and CDR2 is YSYEKL. The CDR3 is 14 amino acids. This CDR3 reads CASSTPGLAYEQYF. CDR3 in DNA: TGCGCCAGCAGCACGCCGGGACTAGCGTACGAGCAGTACTTC.

J is TRBJ1-1 and V is TRBV19, with no clear D. The length of the CDR3 is 14 residues. V dropped 6 bases and J dropped 3 bases, with 14 bases sitting between them. Germline values: CDR1 LNHDA, CDR2 SQIVND (reference sequence). This CDR3 is CASRYIGLHTEAFF. The CDR3 DNA reads TGTGCCAGTAGATATATAGGACTCCACACTGAAGCTTTCTTT.

The rearrangement joins TRBV7-9 to TRBJ2-2; D uncertain. The CDR3 covers 12 residues. V dropped 5 bases and J dropped 2 bases, with 3 bases sitting between them. CDR1 is SEHNR, CDR2 FQNEAQ, per germline (reference sequence). Written as DNA, the CDR3 is TGTGCCAGCAGCCCAAACACCGGGGAGCTGTTTTTT. Encoded protein: CASSPNTGELFF.